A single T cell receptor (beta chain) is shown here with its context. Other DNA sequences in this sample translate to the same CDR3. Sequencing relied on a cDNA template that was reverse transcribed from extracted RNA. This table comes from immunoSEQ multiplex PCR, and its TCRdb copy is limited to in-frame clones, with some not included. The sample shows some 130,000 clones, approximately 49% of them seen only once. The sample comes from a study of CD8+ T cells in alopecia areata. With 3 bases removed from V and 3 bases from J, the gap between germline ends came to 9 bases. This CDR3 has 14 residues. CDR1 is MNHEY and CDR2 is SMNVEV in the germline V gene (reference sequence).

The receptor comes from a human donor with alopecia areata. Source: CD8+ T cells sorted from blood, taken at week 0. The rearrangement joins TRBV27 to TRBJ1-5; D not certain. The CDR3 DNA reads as TGTGCCAGCAGTTTGAGGCAGCACAATCAGCCCCAGCATTTT. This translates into CASSLRQHNQPQHF.